This TCR beta chain is drawn from a study of blood T cells in healthy people across ages. Findings of the study overall: It was not known whether donors were CMV positive (a possible confounder of expanded clonotype changes). Age advanced and TCR beta diversity per million T cells fell, roughly linearly.

Next came a second PCR, run for about 6 to 12 cycles, which used a sample-barcoded 5' primer along with a J-beta primer mix. TCRdb recomputed calls from the 5' RACE reads with MiXCR, one row per CDR3 protein. The data show 1,100,000 or so distinct CDR3 sequences, around 43% seen once. As to this clonotype: The antigen is undetermined.

The CDR3 sequence is 15 residues long. The germline CDR1 and CDR2 sequences are LNHNV and YYDKDF (reference sequence). V lost 1 base and J lost 5; bases outside the gene matches: 5. The rearrangement joins TRBV15 to TRBJ2-1; 7 nucleotides agree with TRBD1. The origin of this receptor is a woman aged 60 to 75 in good health. Sequencing input: blood. The CDR3 DNA sequence: TGTGCCACCAGCAGAGTGGGACAGCCCGACAATGAGCAGTTCTTC. Protein product: CATSRVGQPDNEQFF.